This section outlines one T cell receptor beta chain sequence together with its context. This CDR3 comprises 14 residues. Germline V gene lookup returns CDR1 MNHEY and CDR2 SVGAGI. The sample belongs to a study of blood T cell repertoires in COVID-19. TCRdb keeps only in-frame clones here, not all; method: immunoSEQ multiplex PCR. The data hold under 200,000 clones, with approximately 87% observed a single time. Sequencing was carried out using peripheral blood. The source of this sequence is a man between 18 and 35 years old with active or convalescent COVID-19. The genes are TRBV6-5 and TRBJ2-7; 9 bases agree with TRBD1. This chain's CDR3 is CAGQGQANPYEQYF. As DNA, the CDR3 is TGTGCGGGACAGGGACAGGCTAACCCCTACGAGCAGTACTTC.